The rows below give T cell receptor beta chains drawn from one sample of a study of blood T cell repertoires in COVID-19. Assay: immunoSEQ multiplex PCR; the TCRdb copy retains only in-frame clones and omits some. The sample carries some 100,000 clones, about 90% recorded once. Sequencing was carried out using peripheral blood. Receptors were obtained from a man aged 45-65 years with COVID-19, enrolled during active disease. Both conserved end residues are part of each CDR3. The order of the fields is V gene, clone size, J gene, D gene, CDR3 protein, CDR3 DNA. A D gene is named only where the DNA matches it firmly. The size of a clone is reported for some rows only, either as once, few or many, or as a class for expanded clones.

V: TRBV5-6; size: -; J: TRBJ2-2; D: TRBD2; CDR3: CASSRGGPNTGELFF; DNA: TGTGCCAGCAGCCGCGGGGGACCGAACACCGGGGAGCTGTTTTTT
V: TRBV18; size: -; J: TRBJ1-1; D: TRBD1; CDR3: CASSRDRGSWATEAFF; DNA: TGTGCCAGCTCACGAGACAGGGGAAGTTGGGCGACTGAAGCTTTCTTT
V: TRBV4-1; size: few; J: TRBJ2-7; D: -; CDR3: CASSQEGTSGTPYEQYF; DNA: TGCGCCAGCAGCCAAGAGGGGACCTCTGGGACACCTTACGAGCAGTACTTC
V: TRBV7-2; size: -; J: TRBJ1-5; D: -; CDR3: CASSRAGGYQPQHF; DNA: TGTGCCAGCAGCCGTGCAGGAGGATATCAGCCCCAGCATTTT
V: TRBV18; size: -; J: TRBJ1-2; D: TRBD1; CDR3: CASSPSGTGDGYTF; DNA: TGTGCCAGCTCACCCTCCGGGACAGGGGATGGCTACACCTTC
V: TRBV19; size: -; J: TRBJ1-3; D: -; CDR3: CASISFGLSGNTIYF; DNA: TGTGCCAGTATCTCGTTTGGACTCTCTGGAAACACCATATATTTT
V: TRBV30; size: -; J: TRBJ1-2; D: -; CDR3: CAWSPGLSGYTF; DNA: TGTGCCTGGAGCCCGGGATTGAGCGGCTACACCTTC
V: TRBV5-6; size: -; J: TRBJ1-6; D: TRBD1; CDR3: CASSPKLGQGSSPLHF; DNA: TGTGCCAGCAGCCCTAAGTTGGGACAGGGAAGTTCACCCCTCCACTTT
V: TRBV7-8; size: once; J: TRBJ1-3; D: -; CDR3: CASSLAMRASGNTIYF; DNA: TGTGCCAGCAGCTTAGCGATGAGAGCCTCTGGAAACACCATATATTTT
V: TRBV3-1/TRBV3-2; size: -; J: TRBJ1-2; D: -; CDR3: CASSQGLYGYTF; DNA: TGTGCCAGCAGCCAAGGTCTCTATGGCTACACCTTC
V: TRBV15; size: -; J: TRBJ2-7; D: TRBD1; CDR3: CATSSGQGNYEQYF; DNA: TGTGCCACCAGCTCGGGACAGGGGAACTACGAGCAGTACTTC
V: TRBV12-3/TRBV12-4; size: -; J: TRBJ1-1; D: -; CDR3: CASSLSGNTEAFF; DNA: TGTGCCAGCAGTTTATCGGGGAACACTGAAGCTTTCTTT
V: TRBV13; size: -; J: TRBJ2-7; D: -; CDR3: CASSIGADSYEQYF; DNA: TGTGCCAGCAGCATAGGGGCAGACTCCTACGAGCAGTACTTC
V: TRBV5-1; size: few; J: TRBJ2-7; D: -; CDR3: CASSLQGFHEQYF; DNA: TGCGCCAGCAGCTTGCAGGGATTCCACGAGCAGTACTTC